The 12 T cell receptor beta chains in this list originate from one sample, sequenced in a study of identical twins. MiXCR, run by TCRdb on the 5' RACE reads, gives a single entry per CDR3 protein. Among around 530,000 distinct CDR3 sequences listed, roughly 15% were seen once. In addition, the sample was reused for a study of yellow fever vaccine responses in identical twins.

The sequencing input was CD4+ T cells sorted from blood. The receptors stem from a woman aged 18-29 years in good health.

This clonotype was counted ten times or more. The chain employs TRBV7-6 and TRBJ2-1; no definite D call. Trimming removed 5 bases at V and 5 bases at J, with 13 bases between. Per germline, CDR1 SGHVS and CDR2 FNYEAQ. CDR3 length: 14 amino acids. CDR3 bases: TGTGCCAGCAGCAAGCGTTTAGCCGACAATGAGCAGTTCTTC. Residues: CASSKRLADNEQFF.

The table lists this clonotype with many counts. The CDR3 DNA follows: TGTGCCAGCAGTTACTCGATTGGCAGTGAAGCTTTCTTT. Amino acid sequence: CASSYSIGSEAFF. The chain recombines TRBV6-2 or TRBV6-3 with TRBJ1-1; D unresolved. The germline CDR1 and CDR2 sequences are MNHEY and SVGEGT. V shed 0 bases and J shed 7 bases, with 9 bases lying between them. CDR3 size: 13 residues.

The CDR3 sequence: CASSRDRYYEQYF. The CDR3 coding sequence is TGTGCCAGCAGCCGGGACAGATACTACGAGCAGTACTTC. The rearrangement links TRBV5-6 to TRBJ2-7; 7 bases agree with TRBD1. J gave up 3 bases and V 4 bases, and 4 bases lay outside the gene matches. CDR3 size: 13 residues. Germline CDR1 SGHDT, CDR2 YYEEEE.

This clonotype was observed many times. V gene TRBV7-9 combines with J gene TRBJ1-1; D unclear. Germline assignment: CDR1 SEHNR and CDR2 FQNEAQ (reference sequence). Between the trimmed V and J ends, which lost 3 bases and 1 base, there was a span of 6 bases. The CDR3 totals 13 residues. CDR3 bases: TGTGCCAGCAGCTTGTCCGCGAACACTGAAGCTTTCTTT. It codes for CASSLSANTEAFF.

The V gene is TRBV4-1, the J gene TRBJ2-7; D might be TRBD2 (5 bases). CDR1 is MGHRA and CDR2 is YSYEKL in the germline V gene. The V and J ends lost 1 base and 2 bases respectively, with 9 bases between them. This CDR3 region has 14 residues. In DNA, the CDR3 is TGCGCCAGCAGCCAAGGGGTCGGGACCTACGAGCAGTACTTC. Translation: CASSQGVGTYEQYF.

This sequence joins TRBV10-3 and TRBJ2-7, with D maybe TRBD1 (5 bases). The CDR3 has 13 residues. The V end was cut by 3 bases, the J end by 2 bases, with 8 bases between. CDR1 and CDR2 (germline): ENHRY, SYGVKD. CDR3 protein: CAISDRAPYEQYF. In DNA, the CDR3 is TGTGCCATCAGTGACAGGGCGCCCTACGAGCAGTACTTC.

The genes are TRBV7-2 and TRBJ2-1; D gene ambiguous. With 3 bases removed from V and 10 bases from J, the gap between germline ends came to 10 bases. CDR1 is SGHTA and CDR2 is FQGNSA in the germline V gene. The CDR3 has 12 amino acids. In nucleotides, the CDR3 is TGTGCCAGCAGCTTCGCACGTCCGGAGCAGTTCTTC. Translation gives CASSFARPEQFF.

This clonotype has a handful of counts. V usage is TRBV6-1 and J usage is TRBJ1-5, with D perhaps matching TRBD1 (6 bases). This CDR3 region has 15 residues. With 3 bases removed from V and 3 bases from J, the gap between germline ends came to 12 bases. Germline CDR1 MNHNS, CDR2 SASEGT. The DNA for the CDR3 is TGTGCCAGCAGTGAGTCCGGGGGCTCCAATCAGCCCCAGCATTTT. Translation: CASSESGGSNQPQHF.

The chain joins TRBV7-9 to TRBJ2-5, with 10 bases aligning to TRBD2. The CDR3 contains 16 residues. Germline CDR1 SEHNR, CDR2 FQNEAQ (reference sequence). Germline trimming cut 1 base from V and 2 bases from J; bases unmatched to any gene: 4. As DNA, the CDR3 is TGTGCCAGCAGCTTAGGGCCAGCGGGGGGGCAAGAGACCCAGTACTTC. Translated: CASSLGPAGGQETQYF. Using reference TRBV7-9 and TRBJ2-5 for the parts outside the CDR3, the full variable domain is DTGVSQNPRHKITKRGQNVTFRCDPISEHNRLYWYRQTLGQGPEFLTYFQNEAQLEKSRLLSDRFSAERPKGSFSTLEIQRTEQGDSAMYLCASSLGPAGGQETQYFGPGTRLLVL.

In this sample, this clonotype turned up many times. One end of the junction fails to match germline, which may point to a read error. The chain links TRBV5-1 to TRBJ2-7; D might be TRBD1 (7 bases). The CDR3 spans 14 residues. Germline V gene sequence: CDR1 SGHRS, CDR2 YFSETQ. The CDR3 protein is CASSLQGGSYEQYF. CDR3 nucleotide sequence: TGTGCCAGCAGCCTCCAGGGGGGCTCCTACGAGCAGTACTTC.

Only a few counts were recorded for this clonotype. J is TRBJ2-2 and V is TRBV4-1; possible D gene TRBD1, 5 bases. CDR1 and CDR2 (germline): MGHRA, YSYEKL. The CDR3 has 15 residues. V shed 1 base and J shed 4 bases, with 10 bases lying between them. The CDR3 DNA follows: TGCGCCAGCAGCCAAGTCAGGGTAGGCACCGGGGAGCTGTTTTTT. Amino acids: CASSQVRVGTGELFF.

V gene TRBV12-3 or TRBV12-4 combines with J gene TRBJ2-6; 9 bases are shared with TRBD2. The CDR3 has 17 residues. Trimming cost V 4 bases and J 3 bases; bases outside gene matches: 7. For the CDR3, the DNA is TGTGCCAGCAGTTCAGGCGGGGGGGCCGGTGGGGCCAACGTCCTGACTTTC. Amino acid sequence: CASSSGGGAGGANVLTF.